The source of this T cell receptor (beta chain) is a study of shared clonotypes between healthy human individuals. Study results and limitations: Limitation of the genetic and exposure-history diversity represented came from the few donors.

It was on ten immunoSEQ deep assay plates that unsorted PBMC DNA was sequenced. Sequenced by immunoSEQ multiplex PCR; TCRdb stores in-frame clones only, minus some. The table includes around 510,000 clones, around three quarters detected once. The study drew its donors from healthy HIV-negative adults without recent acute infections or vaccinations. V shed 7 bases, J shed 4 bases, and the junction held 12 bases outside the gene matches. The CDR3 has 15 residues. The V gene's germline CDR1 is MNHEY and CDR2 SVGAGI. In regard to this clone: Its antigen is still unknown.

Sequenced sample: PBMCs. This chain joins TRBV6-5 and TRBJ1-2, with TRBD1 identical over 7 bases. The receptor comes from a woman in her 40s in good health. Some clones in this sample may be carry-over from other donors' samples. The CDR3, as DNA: TGTGCCAGCAAGCAAAACCGGGACAGCTCCTATGGCTACACCTTC. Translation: CASKQNRDSSYGYTF.